The 19 T cell receptor beta chains listed next were all sequenced from one sample in a study of cytomegalovirus exposure and HLA in healthy donors. Researchers ran the PCR with 60 Vbeta and 13 Jbeta primers. TCRdb's copy holds only in-frame clones and misses some; the assay was immunoSEQ multiplex PCR. This table has about 82,000 clones, roughly 80% appearing once. The sample taken for sequencing was PBMCs. The receptor set was obtained from a human donor in good health.

The CDR3 DNA is TGTGCCAGCAACTCACGGGTCTTGTTAAGAGAAGCTTTCTTT. The encoded protein is CASNSRVLLREAFF. The chain employs TRBV6-1 and TRBJ1-1, with unresolved D. Trimming left V 7 bases short and J 8 bases short, with 20 bases between. This CDR3 spans 14 amino acids. Germline V gene lookup returns CDR1 MNHNS and CDR2 SASEGT.

The rearrangement joins TRBV5-1 to TRBJ1-1, with D uncertain. From germline, CDR1 is SGHRS and CDR2 YFSETQ. The ends were cut back, 5 bases at V and 0 bases at J, with 8 bases in the middle. The CDR3 runs 13 residues. The CDR3 DNA follows: TGCGCCAGCAGTGAAGCACTGAACACTGAAGCTTTCTTT. This gives the protein CASSEALNTEAFF.

V usage is TRBV6-5 and J usage is TRBJ2-7, with 8 positions matching TRBD1. The V segment lost 5 bases and the J segment 2 bases; nucleotides outside the gene matches: 8. This CDR3 has 15 residues. CDR1 and CDR2 from the germline V gene are MNHEY and SVGAGI. The chain's CDR3 is CASSNPKTGAYEQYF. As DNA, the CDR3 is TGTGCCAGCAGTAATCCGAAGACAGGGGCCTACGAGCAGTACTTC.

Judged by abundance, this clone is medium-sized. This CDR3 is CASSWGQAWETQYF. The CDR3 DNA reads as TGTGCCAGCAGCTGGGGGCAGGCCTGGGAGACCCAGTACTTC. The chain carries TRBV7-9 and TRBJ2-5; D might be TRBD1 (6 bases). Germline V gene sequence: CDR1 SEHNR, CDR2 FQNEAQ (reference sequence). The ends were cut back, 4 bases at V and 5 bases at J, with 14 bases in the middle. The CDR3 sequence is 14 residues long.

V usage is TRBV11-3 and J usage is TRBJ2-2, with 10 bases lining up with TRBD1. The CDR3 covers 17 residues. Germline values: CDR1 SGHNT, CDR2 YENEEA. The V segment lost 6 bases and the J segment 2 bases; nucleotides outside the gene matches: 9. CDR3: CASRNDRGLGNTGELFF. As DNA, the CDR3 is TGTGCCAGCAGGAATGACAGGGGGCTTGGAAACACCGGGGAGCTGTTTTTT. Together with reference TRBV11-3 and TRBJ2-2, the CDR3 gives the full variable domain: EAGVVQSPRYKIIEKKQPVAFWCNPISGHNTLYWYLQNLGQGPELLIRYENEEAVDDSQLPKDRFSAERLKGVDSTLKIQPAELGDSAVYLCASRNDRGLGNTGELFFGEGSRLTVL.

There are a few counts of this clone. Other DNA sequences in this specimen translate into the identical CDR3. V gene TRBV29-1 combines with J gene TRBJ2-3, with TRBD1 identical over 9 bases. This CDR3 spans 12 amino acids. With 7 bases clipped from V and 5 bases from J, the junction kept 4 bases outside the gene matches. CDR1 SQVTM and CDR2 ANQGSEA come from the germline V gene. The CDR3 DNA reads TGCAGCGCCCGGGACAGGGAAGATACGCAGTATTTT. Translated: CSARDREDTQYF.

This clone was observed a single time. The rearrangement uses TRBV2 and TRBJ2-2, with 8 bases aligning to TRBD1. Germline CDR1 SNHLY, CDR2 FYNNEI. The CDR3 is 13 residues long. Trimming took 8 bases from V and 4 from J; bases not matched to a gene: 3. The CDR3 DNA sequence: TGTGCCAGCGGACAGGGAGGCACCGGGGAGCTGTTTTTT. This sequence encodes CASGQGGTGELFF.

The rearrangement uses TRBV5-1 and TRBJ1-2; 7 bases are shared with TRBD1. The ends lost 0 bases at V and 6 bases at J; junction bases unmatched: 5. Germline CDR1 SGHRS, CDR2 YFSETQ. The CDR3 contains 14 residues. CDR3 bases: TGCGCCAGCAGCTTGGAATTGGACAGGAATGGCTACACCTTC. Its translation is CASSLELDRNGYTF.

The chain recombines TRBV9 with TRBJ2-1; the D gene is possibly TRBD2 (7 bases). The CDR3 totals 15 residues. Germline V CDR1 and CDR2: SGDLS, YYNGEE. Trimming cost V 0 bases and J 6 bases, with 13 bases left between them. The CDR3 DNA reads as TGTGCCAGCAGCGTAGGGGGGGGGCACGTCAATGAGCAGTTCTTC. Translating gives CASSVGGGHVNEQFF.

CDR3 protein: CASSSLSSDTQYF. In DNA form, the CDR3 reads TGTGCCAGCAGCTCCCTGTCCTCAGATACGCAGTATTTT. V usage is TRBV13 and J usage is TRBJ2-3, with no clear D. Trimming shortened V by 4 bases and J by 4 bases, and 9 bases separated the two germline ends. Germline V gives CDR1 PRHDT, CDR2 FYEKMQ (reference sequence). CDR3 length equals 13 residues. The variable domain in full, with the rest retrieved from reference TRBV13 and TRBJ2-3, is AAGVIQSPRHLIKEKRETATLKCYPIPRHDTVYWYQQGPGQDPQFLISFYEKMQSDKGSIPDRFSAQQFSDYHSELNMSSLELGDSALYFCASSSLSSDTQYFGPGTRLTVL.

CDR3 region: CASSSTGTANEKLFF. The CDR3 nucleotides are TGTGCCAGCAGTTCAACCGGGACAGCTAATGAAAAACTGTTTTTT. This chain uses TRBV6-5 with TRBJ1-4; 7 bases match TRBD1. The CDR3 has 15 amino acids. CDR1 MNHEY and CDR2 SVGAGI come from the germline V gene. V lost 4 bases and J lost 3; bases outside the gene matches: 5.

This chain connects TRBV7-2 to TRBJ2-3, with TRBD1 identical over 7 bases. Germline loops: CDR1 SGHTA, CDR2 FQGNSA. CDR3 size: 15 residues. Unmatched junction bases numbered 1, after V lost 0 bases and J lost 1 base. The CDR3 coding sequence is TGTGCCAGCAGCTTAGCTGGACAGGGCACAGATACGCAGTATTTT. Translation gives CASSLAGQGTDTQYF.

This clone appeared once. This chain uses TRBV9 with TRBJ2-6; D is perhaps TRBD1 (5 bases). The germline CDR1 and CDR2 sequences are SGDLS and YYNGEE. The CDR3 runs 19 residues. The germline V and J ends were trimmed by 0 bases and 2 bases, with 18 bases remaining between them. CDR3 coding DNA: TGTGCCAGCAGCGTAGACGTCGGCAGGGTAGGACCTGGGGCCAACGTCCTGACTTTC. Translation: CASSVDVGRVGPGANVLTF.

The genes are TRBV4-1 and TRBJ2-1; TRBD2 matches at 11 bases. The V and J ends lost 6 bases and 0 bases, in that order; junction bases with no gene match: 4. The CDR3 covers 16 residues. CDR1 MGHRA and CDR2 YSYEKL come from the germline V gene. CDR3 region: CASSTTSGGSYNEQFF. Written as DNA, the CDR3 is TGCGCCAGCAGTACTACTAGCGGGGGCTCCTACAATGAGCAGTTCTTC.

This sequence joins TRBV6-5 and TRBJ1-3, with D unresolved. The germline V and J ends were trimmed by 8 bases and 0 bases, with 14 bases remaining between them. The germline gives CDR1 MNHEY, CDR2 SVGAGI. This CDR3 has 15 amino acids. The CDR3 coding sequence is TGTGCCAGCCGGTATTCCTTCACCTCTGGAAACACCATATATTTT. Protein: CASRYSFTSGNTIYF.

The chain is built from TRBV5-1 and TRBJ2-5; tentative D call: TRBD2 (6 bases). The germline V and J ends were trimmed by 0 bases and 11 bases, with 17 bases remaining between them. This CDR3 is built from 14 residues. Germline V gene lookup returns CDR1 SGHRS and CDR2 YFSETQ. Here the CDR3 reads CASSLVAGSREQYF. The CDR3, as DNA: TGCGCCAGCAGCTTGGTGGCGGGGTCCAGGGAGCAGTACTTC.

V is TRBV27 and J is TRBJ2-5; 12 nucleotides line up with TRBD2. Germline trimming cut 6 bases from V and 9 bases from J; bases unmatched to any gene: 8. CDR3 length: 14 amino acids. The germline CDR1 and CDR2 sequences are MNHEY and SMNVEV (reference sequence). CDR3 sequence (DNA): TGTGCCAGCAGAGGACTAGCGGGAAAAGGGTCCCAGTACTTC. Translated: CASRGLAGKGSQYF.

The chain joins TRBV27 to TRBJ1-2; 7 nucleotides agree with TRBD1. The CDR3 length is 15 residues. In germline, CDR1 is MNHEY, CDR2 SMNVEV (reference sequence). Trimming cost V 8 bases and J 6 bases; bases outside gene matches: 15. The DNA of the CDR3 is TGTGCCAGCCGATCGACAGGGTCATTCTCTGATGGCTACACCTTC. Translated, it gives CASRSTGSFSDGYTF.

The chain is built from TRBV27 and TRBJ1-1; D perhaps matches TRBD1 (6 bases). The CDR3 runs to 13 residues. CDR1 MNHEY and CDR2 SMNVEV come from the germline V gene (reference sequence). Trimming removed 3 bases at V and 1 base at J, with 6 bases between. The CDR3 protein is CASSLDRNTEAFF. As DNA, the CDR3 is TGTGCCAGCAGTTTGGACAGGAACACTGAAGCTTTCTTT.